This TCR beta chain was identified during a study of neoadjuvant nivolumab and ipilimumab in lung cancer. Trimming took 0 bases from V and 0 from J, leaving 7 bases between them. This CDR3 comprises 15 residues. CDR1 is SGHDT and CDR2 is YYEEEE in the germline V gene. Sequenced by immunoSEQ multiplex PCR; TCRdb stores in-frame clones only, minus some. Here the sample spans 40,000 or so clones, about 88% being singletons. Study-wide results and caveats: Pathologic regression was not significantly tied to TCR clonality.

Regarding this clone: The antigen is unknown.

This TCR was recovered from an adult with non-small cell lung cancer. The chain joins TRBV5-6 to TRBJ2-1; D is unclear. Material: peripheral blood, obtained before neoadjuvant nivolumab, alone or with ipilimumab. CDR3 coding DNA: TGTGCCAGCAGCTTGGCGGTAGACTCCTACAATGAGCAGTTCTTC. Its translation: CASSLAVDSYNEQFF.